The 20 T cell receptor beta chains below come from one sample, sequenced in a study of shared clonotypes between healthy human individuals. CD45RO-negative, CCR7-selected cells formed the naive CD8 fraction, which excluded terminally differentiated effector memory CD45RA+ cells. Sequencing was performed with immunoSEQ multiplex PCR; in TCRdb, only in-frame clones are kept and a portion is missing. The sample has 600,000 or so clones; roughly 98% are singletons. Sequencing used naive CD8+ T cells sorted from blood. These receptor sequences come from a man aged 30 to 45 in good health.

V is TRBV2 and J is TRBJ1-4; D remains ambiguous. V was cut by 6 bases and J by 8 bases, with 16 bases left in between. CDR1 is SNHLY, CDR2 FYNNEI, per germline. The CDR3 is 14 residues long. The CDR3 DNA reads TGTGCCAGCAGGGGTGACCCTCCGGGGGAAAAACTGTTTTTT. Translation gives CASRGDPPGEKLFF. Filled out from reference TRBV2 and TRBJ1-4, the complete variable domain reads EPEVTQTPSHQVTQMGQEVILRCVPISNHLYFYWYRQILGQKVEFLVSFYNNEISEKSEIFDDQFSVERPDGSNFTLKIRSTKLEDSAMYFCASRGDPPGEKLFFGSGTQLSVL.

The chain recombines TRBV29-1 with TRBJ2-2, with no clear D. The V end was cut by 3 bases, the J end by 6 bases, with 11 bases between. Germline V gene sequence: CDR1 SQVTM, CDR2 ANQGSEA. The length of the CDR3 is 13 residues. The DNA for the CDR3 is TGCAGCGTTGATGGGCTAGTCTCCGGGGAGCTGTTTTTT. Translating gives CSVDGLVSGELFF.

J is TRBJ1-1 and V is TRBV28; no clear D. Trimming left V 5 bases short and J 1 base short, with 8 bases between. The CDR3 loop spans 13 amino acids. Germline V CDR1 and CDR2: MDHEN, SYDVKM. The CDR3 loop reads CASSPPENTEAFF. The CDR3 coding sequence is TGTGCCAGCAGTCCCCCAGAGAACACTGAAGCTTTCTTT.

The CDR3 coding sequence is TGCAGCGTTGAAGTAGAAGGGATGGGCACCGGGGAGCTGTTTTTT. This translates into CSVEVEGMGTGELFF. The V call is TRBV29-1, the J call TRBJ2-2; the D is unclear. Trimming cost V 1 base and J 4 bases, with 13 bases left between them. Germline assignment: CDR1 SQVTM and CDR2 ANQGSEA. The CDR3 contains 15 residues.

The chain carries TRBV7-2 and TRBJ2-1; no clear D. CDR1 and CDR2 from the germline V gene are SGHTA and FQGNSA. Trimming took 2 bases from V and 4 from J, leaving 12 bases between them. CDR3 length: 15 residues. In DNA form, the CDR3 reads TGTGCCAGCAGCTTACCAGTCCCACTATACAATGAGCAGTTCTTC. Translating gives CASSLPVPLYNEQFF.

The rearrangement uses TRBV5-6 and TRBJ2-5; 8 bases are shared with TRBD2. This CDR3 contains 14 residues. Germline V gene data show CDR1 as SGHDT and CDR2 as YYEEEE. The trim removed 5 bases at V and 5 bases at J, leaving 8 bases unmatched. CDR3 residues: CASSTSGSGETQYF. CDR3 bases: TGTGCCAGCAGTACCAGCGGGAGTGGGGAGACCCAGTACTTC.

V usage is TRBV2 and J usage is TRBJ2-7; 7 positions agree with TRBD2. Germline V gene lookup returns CDR1 SNHLY and CDR2 FYNNEI. The CDR3 sequence is 14 residues long. V shed 1 base, J shed 6 bases, and the junction held 6 bases outside the gene matches. The CDR3 region is CASSEGLAVVEQYF. The CDR3 nucleotides are TGTGCCAGCAGTGAAGGGCTAGCGGTTGTCGAGCAGTACTTC.

The J gene is TRBJ1-2, the V gene TRBV28; D possibly corresponds to TRBD1 (6 bases). CDR1 and CDR2 (germline): MDHEN, SYDVKM. The V end was cut by 7 bases, the J end by 6 bases, with 21 bases between. The CDR3 loop spans 15 amino acids. The CDR3 here is CASTRDRGAFNGYTF. CDR3 sequence (DNA): TGTGCCAGCACCCGAGACCGGGGGGCCTTTAATGGCTACACCTTC.

This rearrangement joins TRBV9 to TRBJ2-2; 9 positions match TRBD2. Unmatched junction bases numbered 0, after V lost 4 bases and J lost 5 bases. CDR1 and CDR2 from the germline V gene are SGDLS and YYNGEE. The CDR3 has 13 amino acids. For the CDR3, the DNA is TGTGCCAGCAGCACTAGCGGGACCGGGGAGCTGTTTTTT. Its translation: CASSTSGTGELFF.

The chain combines TRBV9 with TRBJ2-3, with D maybe TRBD2 (6 bases). Germline V gene sequence: CDR1 SGDLS, CDR2 YYNGEE. V was trimmed by 4 bases and J by 5 bases, leaving 17 bases between them. The CDR3 covers 15 residues. The CDR3 nucleotides are TGTGCCAGCAGCTACGGAGGGAGTAATAAAGATACGCAGTATTTT. As protein: CASSYGGSNKDTQYF.

The gene calls are TRBV25-1 and TRBJ1-2; no clear D gene. V lost 2 bases, J lost 4 bases, and 11 bases lay in between. Germline-derived CDR1 and CDR2 are MGHDK and SYGVNS. CDR3 length: 14 amino acids. CDR3 residues: CASSESPALYGYTF. The CDR3 region has the DNA TGTGCCAGCAGTGAAAGCCCCGCCCTCTATGGCTACACCTTC.

V is TRBV9 and J is TRBJ1-5; D call uncertain. The length of the CDR3 is 15 residues. Trimming cost V 4 bases and J 6 bases, with 17 bases left between them. Germline-derived CDR1 and CDR2 are SGDLS and YYNGEE. CDR3 nucleotides: TGTGCCAGCAGCCCCGGGGTGGGAGCTGGTCAGCCCCAGCATTTT. Encoded protein: CASSPGVGAGQPQHF.

V is TRBV5-4 and J is TRBJ2-7; D is perhaps TRBD1 (6 bases). V was clipped by 4 bases and J by 3 bases, with 23 bases between them. In germline, CDR1 is SGHNT, CDR2 YYREEE (reference sequence). CDR3 length equals 17 residues. The CDR3 nucleotides are TGTGCCAGCAGCGTACAAGGGGGATCCCCCTACGACTACGAGCAGTACTTC. Translating gives CASSVQGGSPYDYEQYF.

The chain is built from TRBV28 and TRBJ2-1, with D possibly being TRBD1 or TRBD2 (5 bases each). V was trimmed by 4 bases and J by 5 bases, leaving 12 bases between them. This CDR3 spans 14 amino acids. Germline V CDR1 and CDR2: MDHEN, SYDVKM. CDR3 DNA: TGTGCCAGCAGTTGGGGGAGCACCCACAATGAGCAGTTCTTC. Residues: CASSWGSTHNEQFF.

This clone was found once. This chain links TRBV15 with TRBJ1-5; D might be TRBD1 (5 bases). CDR3 length: 15 residues. Per the germline V gene, CDR1 is LNHNV and CDR2 is YYDKDF (reference sequence). V gave up 1 base and J gave up 4 bases, with 11 bases separating them. CDR3 coding DNA: TGTGCCACCAGCAGAGGGGGACTCTTTAATCAGCCCCAGCATTTT. Its protein product is CATSRGGLFNQPQHF.

The genes are TRBV27 and TRBJ2-5; D unresolved. Germline V gene data show CDR1 as MNHEY and CDR2 as SMNVEV (reference sequence). Trimming cost V 5 bases and J 5 bases, with 18 bases left between them. CDR3 length: 15 amino acids. CDR3 DNA: TGTGCCAGCAGTCTAGGACGGAGCGACTGGGAGACCCAGTACTTC. It is translated as CASSLGRSDWETQYF.

The V gene is TRBV27, the J gene TRBJ2-7, with 14 bases matching TRBD2. V dropped 5 bases and J dropped 4; count of bases not matched to a gene: 7. CDR3 size: 16 residues. Germline lookup yields CDR1 MNHEY and CDR2 SMNVEV (reference sequence). The DNA for the CDR3 is TGTGCCAGCAGTCTCTCGGGACTAGCGGGAGTTTACGAGCAGTACTTC. Translating it yields CASSLSGLAGVYEQYF.

The chain couples TRBV11-2 to TRBJ2-2; 13 positions match TRBD2. Trimming took 4 bases from V and 6 from J; bases not matched to a gene: 5. Germline assignment: CDR1 SGHAT and CDR2 FQNNGV. CDR3 length: 16 amino acids. CDR3 region: CASSSTSGRSPGELFF. The CDR3 nucleotides are TGTGCCAGCAGCTCGACTAGCGGGAGGTCCCCCGGGGAGCTGTTTTTT.

V usage is TRBV19 and J usage is TRBJ2-3; 9 bases are a match to TRBD1. The germline V gene has CDR1 LNHDA and CDR2 SQIVND (reference sequence). The V gene end was trimmed by 3 bases and the J gene end by 2 bases; junction bases not matched to a gene: 3. The CDR3 extends over 15 amino acids. The CDR3 is CASSIRDRVTDTQYF. The CDR3 coding sequence is TGTGCCAGTAGTATTAGGGACAGGGTCACAGATACGCAGTATTTT.

CDR3 DNA sequence: TGTGCCAGCAGTCCGGGACTAGCGGCCAATGAGCAGTTCTTC. It is translated as CASSPGLAANEQFF. The chain uses TRBV2 and TRBJ2-1; 11 nucleotides line up with TRBD2. This CDR3 region has 14 residues. The V and J ends lost 5 bases and 6 bases, in that order; junction bases with no gene match: 3. Germline CDR1 reads SNHLY; CDR2 reads FYNNEI.